This is a list of T cell receptor beta chains from one sample in a study of blood T cells in healthy people across ages. Using its own MiXCR run on the 5' RACE reads, TCRdb lists one record per CDR3 protein. This sample has about 620,000 distinct CDR3 sequences, with approximately 21% found just once. Source material: blood. The source of these receptors is a man in his sixties or seventies in good health. The CDR3 runs from the conserved cysteine through the conserved F or W. Each record gives: V gene, clone size, J gene, D gene, CDR3 DNA, CDR3 protein. D genes are given only for firm matches. Where a row states a size, it is once, few, many or the class of an expanded clone; other rows omit it.

V gene: TRBV20-1; clone size: .; J gene: TRBJ2-7; D gene: .; CDR3 DNA: TGCAGTGCTAGCTCACACAGACCCTACGAGCAGTACTTC; CDR3 protein: CSASSHRPYEQYF
V gene: TRBV6-2/TRBV6-3; clone size: few; J gene: TRBJ2-7; D gene: .; CDR3 DNA: TGTGCCAGCAGTGTCCCGGGTCTCCACGAGCAGTACTTC; CDR3 protein: CASSVPGLHEQYF
V gene: TRBV20-1; clone size: .; J gene: TRBJ2-1; D gene: .; CDR3 DNA: TGCAGTGCTAGAGTTTTAGGGGAAGACTACAATGAGCAGTTCTTC; CDR3 protein: CSARVLGEDYNEQFF
V gene: TRBV12-5; clone size: .; J gene: TRBJ2-1; D gene: .; CDR3 DNA: TGTGCTAGTACGGCACCAAAAATCGGGGAGTTCTTC; CDR3 protein: CASTAPKIGEFF
V gene: TRBV7-9; clone size: .; J gene: TRBJ1-1; D gene: .; CDR3 DNA: TGTGCCAGCAGCACCTGGACAGCCATGAACACTGAAGCTTTCTTT; CDR3 protein: CASSTWTAMNTEAFF
V gene: TRBV24-1; clone size: few; J gene: TRBJ2-1; D gene: .; CDR3 DNA: TGTGCCACCAGTGAGAGTCAGGGGGAGCAGTTCTTC; CDR3 protein: CATSESQGEQFF
V gene: TRBV12-3/TRBV12-4; clone size: .; J gene: TRBJ2-7; D gene: TRBD1; CDR3 DNA: TGTGCCAGCAGCCCAAGGGACAGGGAGTACGAGCAGTACTTC; CDR3 protein: CASSPRDREYEQYF
V gene: TRBV25-1; clone size: .; J gene: TRBJ2-5; D gene: TRBD1; CDR3 DNA: TGTGCCAGCAGTGAGCAAGGGACAGAAGAGACCCAGTACTTC; CDR3 protein: CASSEQGTEETQYF
V gene: TRBV20-1; clone size: few; J gene: TRBJ1-1; D gene: TRBD1; CDR3 DNA: TGCAGTGCTTCGGGACAGGGGTTCCCTGAAGCTTTCTTT; CDR3 protein: CSASGQGFPEAFF
V gene: TRBV20-1; clone size: .; J gene: TRBJ2-7; D gene: .; CDR3 DNA: TGCAGTGCTAGAGGGAAGGAGAATTCACCCCTCCACTTC; CDR3 protein: CSARGKENSPLHF
V gene: TRBV20-1; clone size: few; J gene: TRBJ2-1; D gene: .; CDR3 DNA: TGCAGTGCTAGAGGGGGACGGGAAACCTACAATGAGCAGTTCTTC; CDR3 protein: CSARGGRETYNEQFF
V gene: TRBV4-1; clone size: many; J gene: TRBJ2-3; D gene: .; CDR3 DNA: TGCGCATCGGAAAAGCGGCAGTGGGCAGATACGCAGTATTTT; CDR3 protein: CASEKRQWADTQYF
V gene: TRBV30; clone size: .; J gene: TRBJ1-4; D gene: TRBD1; CDR3 DNA: TGTGCCTGGAGTGGACAGGGGCCTGAAAAACTGTTTTTT; CDR3 protein: CAWSGQGPEKLFF
V gene: TRBV7-2; clone size: few; J gene: TRBJ2-5; D gene: .; CDR3 DNA: TGTGCCAGCAGCTTAGATTGGGTCCAAGAGACCCAGTACTTC; CDR3 protein: CASSLDWVQETQYF
V gene: TRBV20-1; clone size: few; J gene: TRBJ2-2; D gene: .; CDR3 DNA: TGCAGTGCTAGGGGCGGGACTTACACCGGGGAGCTGTTTTTT; CDR3 protein: CSARGGTYTGELFF
V gene: TRBV7-8; clone size: many; J gene: TRBJ2-7; D gene: TRBD2; CDR3 DNA: TGTGCCAGCAGCCAACTAGCGATCTACGAGCAGTACTTC; CDR3 protein: CASSQLAIYEQYF
V gene: TRBV3-1; clone size: .; J gene: TRBJ2-6; D gene: TRBD2; CDR3 DNA: TGTGCCAGCAGCCCTCTAGCGGGAATATACGGGGCCAACGTCCTGACTTTC; CDR3 protein: CASSPLAGIYGANVLTF
V gene: TRBV9; clone size: few; J gene: TRBJ2-5; D gene: .; CDR3 DNA: TGTGCCAGCAGCGTAGATGAGGGGCGTCGATCAGAGACCCAGTACTTC; CDR3 protein: CASSVDEGRRSETQYF
V gene: TRBV11-3; clone size: many; J gene: TRBJ2-5; D gene: TRBD2; CDR3 DNA: TGTGCCAGCAGCGGACGGGGGGAAGAGACCCAGTACTTC; CDR3 protein: CASSGRGEETQYF
V gene: TRBV28; clone size: .; J gene: TRBJ2-7; D gene: TRBD2; CDR3 DNA: TGTGCCAGCAGTTTCCGCGGGAGGAATTCCTACGAGCAGTACTTC; CDR3 protein: CASSFRGRNSYEQYF
V gene: TRBV27; clone size: .; J gene: TRBJ2-7; D gene: TRBD2; CDR3 DNA: TGTGCCAGCAGTCGGCCCCAGCGGGACCGCTCCTACGAGCAGTACTTC; CDR3 protein: CASSRPQRDRSYEQYF
V gene: TRBV7-9; clone size: many; J gene: TRBJ1-4; D gene: .; CDR3 DNA: TGTGCCAGCAGCGTGGACACAACCACAACTAATGAAAAACTGTTTTTT; CDR3 protein: CASSVDTTTTNEKLFF
V gene: TRBV5-1; clone size: few; J gene: TRBJ2-1; D gene: .; CDR3 DNA: TGCGCCAGCAGCTTGGAGGACAGACTATTAGGGGATGAGCAGTTCTTC; CDR3 protein: CASSLEDRLLGDEQFF
V gene: TRBV7-2; clone size: few; J gene: TRBJ1-1; D gene: TRBD1; CDR3 DNA: TGTGCCAGCAGCATAAAACAGGGGGTGAGCACTGAAGCTTTCTTT; CDR3 protein: CASSIKQGVSTEAFF
V gene: TRBV12-3/TRBV12-4; clone size: many; J gene: TRBJ2-1; D gene: .; CDR3 DNA: TGTGCCAGCAGTCCCTACCAAGGCGGGTCTGCCTACAATGAGCAGTTCTTC; CDR3 protein: CASSPYQGGSAYNEQFF
V gene: TRBV5-1; clone size: many; J gene: TRBJ2-3; D gene: TRBD1; CDR3 DNA: TGCGCCAGCAGCTCTAAACAAACCGGGACAGGGGTAGATACGCAGTATTTT; CDR3 protein: CASSSKQTGTGVDTQYF
V gene: TRBV10-3; clone size: few; J gene: TRBJ2-4; D gene: TRBD1; CDR3 DNA: TGTGCCATCAGTTTCCGGGACAGGGGAAAAAACATTCAGTACTTC; CDR3 protein: CAISFRDRGKNIQYF
V gene: TRBV5-1; clone size: .; J gene: TRBJ2-3; D gene: .; CDR3 DNA: TGCGCCAGCAGTCAGATAGCGACTACTAGCACAGATACACAGTATTTT; CDR3 protein: CASSQIATTSTDTQYF
V gene: TRBV21-1; clone size: .; J gene: TRBJ2-4; D gene: .; CDR3 DNA: TGCGCCAGCACGGACCGGGACAGGGTTAAGGAAAACATTCAGTACTTC; CDR3 protein: CASTDRDRVKENIQYF
V gene: TRBV6-6; clone size: many; J gene: TRBJ2-1; D gene: TRBD2; CDR3 DNA: TGTGCCAGCAGTTACCCGCTAGCGGGAGGGCCTCATGAGCAGTTCTTC; CDR3 protein: CASSYPLAGGPHEQFF
V gene: TRBV29-1; clone size: .; J gene: TRBJ2-3; D gene: TRBD2; CDR3 DNA: TGCAGCGTTCGAGCGGGAGTTCCGGATACGCAGTATTTT; CDR3 protein: CSVRAGVPDTQYF
V gene: TRBV28; clone size: many; J gene: TRBJ1-6; D gene: .; CDR3 DNA: TGTGCCAGCAGTTTATGGCAGGATAATTCACCCCTCCACTTT; CDR3 protein: CASSLWQDNSPLHF
V gene: TRBV25-1; clone size: many; J gene: TRBJ2-7; D gene: TRBD2; CDR3 DNA: TGTGCCAGCAGTGGACTAGCGGGAATAGGCGAGCAGTACTTC; CDR3 protein: CASSGLAGIGEQYF
V gene: TRBV20-1; clone size: many; J gene: TRBJ1-1; D gene: TRBD1; CDR3 DNA: TGCAGTGCTAGAGAGGGGACAGACACTGAAGCTTTCTTT; CDR3 protein: CSAREGTDTEAFF
V gene: TRBV15; clone size: .; J gene: TRBJ2-1; D gene: .; CDR3 DNA: TGTGCCACCAGCAGAGATCTTCGGGCAGGGAATGAGCAGTTCTTC; CDR3 protein: CATSRDLRAGNEQFF
V gene: TRBV5-1; clone size: once; J gene: TRBJ2-1; D gene: .; CDR3 DNA: TGCGCCAGCAGCTTCGGGCGGATCCGATCCTACAATGAGCAGTTCTTC; CDR3 protein: CASSFGRIRSYNEQFF
V gene: TRBV7-3; clone size: few; J gene: TRBJ1-1; D gene: .; CDR3 DNA: TGTGCCAGCAGCCCCGGAGTCGGGGTAACTGAAGCTTTCTTT; CDR3 protein: CASSPGVGVTEAFF
V gene: TRBV7-9; clone size: .; J gene: TRBJ2-7; D gene: .; CDR3 DNA: TGTGCCAGCAGCTCGGGACTCCGATACGAGCAGTACTTC; CDR3 protein: CASSSGLRYEQYF
V gene: TRBV3-1; clone size: .; J gene: TRBJ2-2; D gene: .; CDR3 DNA: TGTGCCAGCAGCCAAGTCGACAGCCGTTCCGGGGAGCTGTTTTTT; CDR3 protein: CASSQVDSRSGELFF
V gene: TRBV9; clone size: .; J gene: TRBJ2-3; D gene: .; CDR3 DNA: TGTGCCAGCAGCTCCAAGGGGGGGACGCCAGATACGCAGTATTTT; CDR3 protein: CASSSKGGTPDTQYF
V gene: TRBV7-2; clone size: .; J gene: TRBJ2-5; D gene: .; CDR3 DNA: TGTGCCAGCAGCTACACCGGGACTCAAGAAGAGACCCAGTACTTC; CDR3 protein: CASSYTGTQEETQYF
V gene: TRBV12-3/TRBV12-4; clone size: few; J gene: TRBJ2-3; D gene: .; CDR3 DNA: TGTGCCAGCAGGGAAAGGTGGTCAGATACGCAGTATTTT; CDR3 protein: CASRERWSDTQYF
V gene: TRBV6-2/TRBV6-3; clone size: few; J gene: TRBJ2-5; D gene: .; CDR3 DNA: TGTGCCAGCGCTTTACAGGGAGAACGAACCCAGTACTTC; CDR3 protein: CASALQGERTQYF
V gene: TRBV7-6; clone size: few; J gene: TRBJ2-6; D gene: TRBD1; CDR3 DNA: TGTGCCAGCAGCCCTAGACAGGGGTCTGGGGCCAACGTCCTGACTTTC; CDR3 protein: CASSPRQGSGANVLTF
V gene: TRBV6-6; clone size: .; J gene: TRBJ1-1; D gene: .; CDR3 DNA: TGTGCCAGCAGTTGGACAGTGAACACTGAAGCTTTCTTT; CDR3 protein: CASSWTVNTEAFF
V gene: TRBV18; clone size: few; J gene: TRBJ2-3; D gene: .; CDR3 DNA: TGTGCCAGCTCACCAGGAGGGCGTGCTAGCACAGATACGCAGTATTTT; CDR3 protein: CASSPGGRASTDTQYF
V gene: TRBV28; clone size: .; J gene: TRBJ1-4; D gene: .; CDR3 DNA: TGTGCCAGCAGCCTTACCGGGGGAGGGACGCTGGGAAATGAAAAACTGTTTTTT; CDR3 protein: CASSLTGGGTLGNEKLFF
V gene: TRBV7-9; clone size: .; J gene: TRBJ2-1; D gene: TRBD2; CDR3 DNA: TGTGCCAGCAGCCCCTCCGGGGGGACTAGCAGAGGGGAGCAGTTCTTC; CDR3 protein: CASSPSGGTSRGEQFF
V gene: TRBV5-1; clone size: .; J gene: TRBJ1-1; D gene: .; CDR3 DNA: TGCGCCAGCAGCCTAGGCGGGGGAGATACTGAAGCTTTCTTT; CDR3 protein: CASSLGGGDTEAFF
V gene: TRBV24-1; clone size: few; J gene: TRBJ2-7; D gene: .; CDR3 DNA: TGTGCCACCAGTGATGAGTGGGAGCAGTACTTC; CDR3 protein: CATSDEWEQYF
V gene: TRBV9; clone size: many; J gene: TRBJ1-3; D gene: .; CDR3 DNA: TGTGCCAGCAGCTTTACTGACCAGCGGTGGAACACCATATATTTT; CDR3 protein: CASSFTDQRWNTIYF